The 3 T cell receptor beta chains listed next were all sequenced from one sample in a study of cytomegalovirus exposure and HLA in healthy donors. The primer mix had 60 Vbeta and 13 Jbeta primers. Generated by immunoSEQ multiplex PCR, the TCRdb table keeps only in-frame clones and is missing some. This sample carries approximately 140,000 clones, 82% of them seen once, and the ten largest clones take approximately 2.3%. Sequenced sample: PBMCs. The receptor set was obtained from a male donor in good health and CMV-seronegative.

The chain links TRBV30 to TRBJ2-3, with 7 bases identical to TRBD2. V lost 0 bases to trimming and J lost 0 bases; unmatched junction nucleotides: 3. Per the germline V gene, CDR1 is GTSNPN and CDR2 is SVGIG (reference sequence). The length of the CDR3 is 15 residues. CDR3: CAWSVRSGSTDTQYF. The CDR3 coding sequence is TGTGCCTGGAGTGTACGTAGCGGGAGCACAGATACGCAGTATTTT.

This clone appeared once. The J gene is TRBJ2-2, the V gene TRBV4-2; TRBD2 matches 11 bases. V shed 4 bases, J shed 4 bases, and the junction held 8 bases outside the gene matches. Germline lookup yields CDR1 LGHNA and CDR2 YNFKEQ. This CDR3 region has 17 residues. The DNA for the CDR3 is TGTGCCAGCAGCCCGGTAGATAGCGGGAGGGGCACCGGGGAGCTGTTTTTT. The encoded protein is CASSPVDSGRGTGELFF.

The chain joins TRBV7-3 to TRBJ1-3, with 9 bases matching TRBD1. Germline V gene data show CDR1 as SGHTA and CDR2 as FQGTGA. The ends lost 2 bases at V and 10 bases at J; junction bases unmatched: 6. The CDR3 totals 14 residues. The CDR3 nucleotides read TGTGCCAGCAGCTTAGGAGGGACAGGGAAAACCATATATTTT. It codes for CASSLGGTGKTIYF.